This T cell receptor (beta chain) was identified during a study of cytotoxic CD8 clonotypes in ibrutinib-treated CLL. Study-wide context: Productive templates per sample averaged roughly 270,000; productive rearrangements, 94,082. General study results and limits: Baseline clonality was higher than in age-matched healthy donors and moved in step with circulating CD8+ T-cell counts.

Clones were read by immunoSEQ multiplex PCR, and TCRdb kept only the in-frame ones, dropping some. This table has about 68,000 clones, over 75% appearing once. Comment on this clone: The antigen is not known.

Germline V CDR1 and CDR2: LGHNT, FRNRAP. V lost 3 bases, J lost 6 bases, and 5 bases stayed unmatched. The CDR3 totals 15 residues. The specimen comprised PBMCs, sampled after 12 months of ibrutinib treatment. This sequence was found in a human donor with chronic lymphocytic leukemia. The chain uses TRBV12-5 and TRBJ1-5, with 10 positions matching TRBD1. The CDR3: CASGLGQGDSQPQHF. The DNA for the CDR3 is TGTGCTAGTGGTTTAGGACAGGGGGACAGTCAGCCCCAGCATTTT. The full variable domain, rest sourced from reference TRBV12-5 and TRBJ1-5, is DARVTQTPRHKVTEMGQEVTMRCQPILGHNTVFWYRQTMMQGLELLAYFRNRAPLDDSGMPKDRFSAEMPDATLATLKIQPSEPRDSAVYFCASGLGQGDSQPQHFGDGTRLSIL.